There are a few counts of the clone carrying this TCR beta chain. Its specificity is unknown. Germline values: CDR1 SGHDT, CDR2 YYEEEE. This CDR3 is built from 18 residues. J was trimmed by 0 bases and V by 4 bases; bases with no gene match: 7. This record comes from a study of T-cell memory formation after mild COVID-19. A 5'RACE reaction primed in the constant segment made cDNA libraries of TCR alpha and TCR beta, and these carried sample barcodes and UMIs. TCRdb analysed the 5' RACE reads with MiXCR anew, one entry per CDR3 protein. The sample shows fewer than 500,000 distinct CDR3 sequences, more than 20% of them seen only once. The study's findings and limits: Most CD4+ clones that shrank were in CM and EM, while CD8+ ones turned up in EMRA. Clones shrinking between day 15 and 85 showed a balanced CD4/CD8 split, and those that grew later tilted toward CD4+.

The TCR was taken from an adult woman who had mild COVID-19 (a few samples of this study predate the infection). Cell type and time point are not known. This chain joins TRBV5-6 and TRBJ2-1; 13 nucleotides agree with TRBD2. The sequenced sample consisted of PBMCs or a T cell subset sorted from them (not recorded which). The CDR3 DNA sequence: TGTGCCAGCAGCACCGGACTAGCGGGAGTAGGCTCCTACAATGAGCAGTTCTTC. It yields the protein CASSTGLAGVGSYNEQFF.